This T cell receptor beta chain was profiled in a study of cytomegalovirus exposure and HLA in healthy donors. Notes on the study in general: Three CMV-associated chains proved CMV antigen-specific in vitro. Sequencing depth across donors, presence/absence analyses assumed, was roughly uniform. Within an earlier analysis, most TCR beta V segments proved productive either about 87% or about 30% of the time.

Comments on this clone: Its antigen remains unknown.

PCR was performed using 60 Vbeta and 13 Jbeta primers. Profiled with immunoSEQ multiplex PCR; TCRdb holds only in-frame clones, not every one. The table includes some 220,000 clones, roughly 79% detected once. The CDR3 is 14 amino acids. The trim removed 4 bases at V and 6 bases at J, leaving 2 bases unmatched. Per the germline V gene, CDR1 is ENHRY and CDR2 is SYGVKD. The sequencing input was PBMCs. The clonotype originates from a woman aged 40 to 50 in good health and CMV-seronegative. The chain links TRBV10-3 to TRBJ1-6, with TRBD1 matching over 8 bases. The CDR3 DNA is TGTGCCATCAGTGCCGGACAGGGTAATTCACCCCTCCACTTT. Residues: CAISAGQGNSPLHF.